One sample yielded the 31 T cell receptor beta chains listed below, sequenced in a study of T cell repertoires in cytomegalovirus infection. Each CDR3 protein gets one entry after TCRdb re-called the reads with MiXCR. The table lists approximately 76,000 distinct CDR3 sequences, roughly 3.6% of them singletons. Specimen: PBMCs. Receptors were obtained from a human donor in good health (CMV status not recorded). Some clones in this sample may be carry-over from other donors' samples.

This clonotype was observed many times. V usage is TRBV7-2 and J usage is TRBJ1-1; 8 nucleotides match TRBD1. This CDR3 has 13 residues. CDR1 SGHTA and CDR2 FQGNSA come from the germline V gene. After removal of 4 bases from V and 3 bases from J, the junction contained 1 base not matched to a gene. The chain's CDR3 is CASSSDRDTEAFF. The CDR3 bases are TGTGCCAGCAGCTCGGACAGGGACACTGAAGCTTTCTTT.

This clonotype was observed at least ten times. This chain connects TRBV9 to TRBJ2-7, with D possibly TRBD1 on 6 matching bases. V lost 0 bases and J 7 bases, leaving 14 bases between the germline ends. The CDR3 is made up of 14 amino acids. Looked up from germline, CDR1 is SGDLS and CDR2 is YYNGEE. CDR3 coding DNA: TGTGCCAGCAGCGTAGGAAGGGGGATGGGGGAGCAGTACTTC. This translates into CASSVGRGMGEQYF.

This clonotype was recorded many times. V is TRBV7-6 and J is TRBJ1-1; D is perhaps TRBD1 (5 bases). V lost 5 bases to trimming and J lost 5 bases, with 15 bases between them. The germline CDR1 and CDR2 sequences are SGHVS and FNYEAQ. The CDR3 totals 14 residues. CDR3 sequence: CASSPGRRGTEAFF. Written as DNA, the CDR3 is TGTGCCAGCAGCCCAGGACGGCGGGGGACTGAAGCTTTCTTT.

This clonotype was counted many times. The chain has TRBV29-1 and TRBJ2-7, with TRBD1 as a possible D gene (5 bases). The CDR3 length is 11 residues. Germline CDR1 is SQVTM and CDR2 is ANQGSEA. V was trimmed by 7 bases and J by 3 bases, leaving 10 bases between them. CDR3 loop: CSASQGYEQYF. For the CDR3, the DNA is TGCAGCGCATCGCAGGGCTACGAGCAGTACTTC.

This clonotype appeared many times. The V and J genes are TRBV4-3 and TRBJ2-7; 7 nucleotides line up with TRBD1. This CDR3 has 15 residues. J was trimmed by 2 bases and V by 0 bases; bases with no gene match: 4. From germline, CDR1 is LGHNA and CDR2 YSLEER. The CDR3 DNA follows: TGCGCCAGCAGCCAAGATCAGGGACAGCCCTACGAGCAGTACTTC. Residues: CASSQDQGQPYEQYF.

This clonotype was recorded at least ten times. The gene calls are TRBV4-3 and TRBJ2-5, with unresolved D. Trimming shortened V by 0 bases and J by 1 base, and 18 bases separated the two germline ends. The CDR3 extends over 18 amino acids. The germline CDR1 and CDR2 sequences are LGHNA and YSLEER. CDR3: CASSQENWGSGIQETQYF. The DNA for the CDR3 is TGCGCCAGCAGCCAAGAAAATTGGGGTAGTGGGATCCAAGAGACCCAGTACTTC.

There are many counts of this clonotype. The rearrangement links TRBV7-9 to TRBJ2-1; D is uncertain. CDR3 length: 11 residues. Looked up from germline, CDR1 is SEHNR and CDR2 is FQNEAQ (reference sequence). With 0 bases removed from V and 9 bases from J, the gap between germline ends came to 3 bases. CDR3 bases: TGTGCCAGCAGCTTAGCTGGTGAGCAGTTCTTC. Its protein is CASSLAGEQFF.

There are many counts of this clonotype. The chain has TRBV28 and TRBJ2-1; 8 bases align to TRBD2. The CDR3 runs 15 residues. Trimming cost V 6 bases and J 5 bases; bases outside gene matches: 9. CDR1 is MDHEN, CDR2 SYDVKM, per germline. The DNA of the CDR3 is TGTGCCAGCAGACCCTGGACTAGCAGCCACAATGAGCAGTTCTTC. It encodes CASRPWTSSHNEQFF.

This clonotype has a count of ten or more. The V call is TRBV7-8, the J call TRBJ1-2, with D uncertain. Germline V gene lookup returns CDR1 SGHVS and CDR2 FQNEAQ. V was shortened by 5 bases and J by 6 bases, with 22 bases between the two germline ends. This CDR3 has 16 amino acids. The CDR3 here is CASSPPLPTRGDGYTF. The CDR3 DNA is TGTGCCAGCAGCCCACCCTTACCTACACGGGGAGATGGCTACACCTTC. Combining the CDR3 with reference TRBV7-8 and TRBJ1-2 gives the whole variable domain GAGVSQSPRYKVAKRGQDVALRCDPISGHVSLFWYQQALGQGPEFLTYFQNEAQLDKSGLPSDRFFAERPEGSVSTLKIQRTQQEDSAVYLCASSPPLPTRGDGYTFGSGTRLTVV.

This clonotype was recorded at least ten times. CDR3 residues: CASSDRAGSYNEQFF. In nucleotides, the CDR3 is TGCGCCAGCAGTGATCGGGCGGGATCGTACAATGAGCAGTTCTTC. The chain uses TRBV10-2 and TRBJ2-1, with a weak D call TRBD2 (6 bases). V lost 3 bases and J lost 4, with 13 bases in between. The CDR3 covers 15 residues. Looked up from germline, CDR1 is WSHSY and CDR2 is SAAADI.

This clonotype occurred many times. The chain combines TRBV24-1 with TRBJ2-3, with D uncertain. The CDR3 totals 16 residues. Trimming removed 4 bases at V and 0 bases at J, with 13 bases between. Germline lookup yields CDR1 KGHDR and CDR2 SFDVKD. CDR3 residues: CATSEPLTGSTDTQYF. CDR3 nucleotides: TGTGCCACCAGTGAGCCCTTGACCGGGAGCACAGATACGCAGTATTTT.

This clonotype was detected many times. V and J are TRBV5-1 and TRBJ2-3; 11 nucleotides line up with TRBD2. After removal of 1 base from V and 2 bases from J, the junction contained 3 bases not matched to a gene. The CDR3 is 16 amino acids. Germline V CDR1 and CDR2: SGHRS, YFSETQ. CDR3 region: CASSLTSGGTTDTQYF. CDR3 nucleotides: TGCGCCAGCAGCTTGACTAGCGGGGGAACCACAGATACGCAGTATTTT. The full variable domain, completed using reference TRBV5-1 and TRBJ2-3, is KAGVTQTPRYLIKTRGQQVTLSCSPISGHRSVSWYQQTPGQGLQFLFEYFSETQRNKGNFPGRFSGRQFSNSRSEMNVSTLELGDSALYLCASSLTSGGTTDTQYFGPGTRLTVL.

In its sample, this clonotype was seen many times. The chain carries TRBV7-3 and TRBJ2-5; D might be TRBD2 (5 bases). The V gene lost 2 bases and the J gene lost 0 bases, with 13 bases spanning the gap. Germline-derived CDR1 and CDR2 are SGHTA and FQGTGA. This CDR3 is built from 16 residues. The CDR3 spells CASSLAGPSNQETQYF. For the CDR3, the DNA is TGTGCCAGCAGCTTAGCGGGCCCATCAAACCAAGAGACCCAGTACTTC.

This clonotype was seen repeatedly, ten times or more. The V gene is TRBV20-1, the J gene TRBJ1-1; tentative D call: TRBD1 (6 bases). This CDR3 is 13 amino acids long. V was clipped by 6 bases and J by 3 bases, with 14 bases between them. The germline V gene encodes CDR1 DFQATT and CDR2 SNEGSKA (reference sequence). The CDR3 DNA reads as TGCAGTGCCCGAGGGGGGGGGTACACTGAAGCTTTCTTT. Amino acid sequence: CSARGGGYTEAFF.

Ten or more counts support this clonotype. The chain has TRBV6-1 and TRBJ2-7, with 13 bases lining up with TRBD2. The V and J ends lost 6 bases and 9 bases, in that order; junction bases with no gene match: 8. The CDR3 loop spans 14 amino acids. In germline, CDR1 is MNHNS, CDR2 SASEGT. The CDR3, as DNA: TGTGCCAGCAGCTATACTAGCGGGGGGGCCGCGCAGTACTTC. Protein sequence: CASSYTSGGAAQYF.

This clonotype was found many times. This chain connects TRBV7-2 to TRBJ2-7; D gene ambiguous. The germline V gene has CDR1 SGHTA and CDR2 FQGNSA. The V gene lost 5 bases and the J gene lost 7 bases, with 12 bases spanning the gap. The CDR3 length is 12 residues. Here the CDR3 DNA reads TGTGCCAGCAGCCCCAATTCAGTAGAGCAGTACTTC. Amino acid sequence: CASSPNSVEQYF. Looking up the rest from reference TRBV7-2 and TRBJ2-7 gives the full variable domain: GAGVSQSPSNKVTEKGKDVELRCDPISGHTALYWYRQSLGQGLEFLIYFQGNSAPDKSGLPSDRFSAERTGGSVSTLTIQRTQQEDSAVYLCASSPNSVEQYFGPGTRLTVT.

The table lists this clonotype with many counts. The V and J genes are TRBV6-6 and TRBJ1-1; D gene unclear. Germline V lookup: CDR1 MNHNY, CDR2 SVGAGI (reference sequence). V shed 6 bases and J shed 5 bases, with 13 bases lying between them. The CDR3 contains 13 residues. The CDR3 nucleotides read TGTGCCAGCAGCCCATTCCGGGAGACTGAAGCTTTCTTT. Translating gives CASSPFRETEAFF.

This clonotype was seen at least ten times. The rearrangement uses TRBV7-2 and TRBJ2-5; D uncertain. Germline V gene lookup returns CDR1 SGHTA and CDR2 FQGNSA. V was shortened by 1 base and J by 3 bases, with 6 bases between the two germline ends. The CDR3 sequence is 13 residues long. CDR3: CASSLGWEETQYF. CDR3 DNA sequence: TGTGCCAGCAGCTTAGGGTGGGAAGAGACCCAGTACTTC.

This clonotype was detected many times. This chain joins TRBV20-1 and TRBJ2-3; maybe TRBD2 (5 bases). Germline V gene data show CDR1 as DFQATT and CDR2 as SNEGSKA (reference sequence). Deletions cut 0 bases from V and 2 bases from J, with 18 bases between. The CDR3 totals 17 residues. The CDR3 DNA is TGCAGTGCTAGAGACCTGGTTGGTAGCGCCTCCACAGATACGCAGTATTTT. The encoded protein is CSARDLVGSASTDTQYF.

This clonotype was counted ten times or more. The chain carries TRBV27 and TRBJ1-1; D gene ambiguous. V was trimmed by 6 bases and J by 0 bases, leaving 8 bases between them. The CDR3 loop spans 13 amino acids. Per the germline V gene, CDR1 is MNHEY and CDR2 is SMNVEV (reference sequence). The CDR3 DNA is TGTGCCAGCAGGGTTAACTTGAACACTGAAGCTTTCTTT. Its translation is CASRVNLNTEAFF.

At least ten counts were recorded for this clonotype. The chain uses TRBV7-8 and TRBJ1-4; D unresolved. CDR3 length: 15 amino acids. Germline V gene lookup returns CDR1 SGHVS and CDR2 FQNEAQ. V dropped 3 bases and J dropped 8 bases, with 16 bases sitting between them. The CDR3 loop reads CASSFGSGLGEKLFF. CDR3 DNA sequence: TGTGCCAGCAGCTTCGGGTCGGGGTTGGGGGAAAAACTGTTTTTT. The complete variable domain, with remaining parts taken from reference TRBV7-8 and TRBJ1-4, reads GAGVSQSPRYKVAKRGQDVALRCDPISGHVSLFWYQQALGQGPEFLTYFQNEAQLDKSGLPSDRFFAERPEGSVSTLKIQRTQQEDSAVYLCASSFGSGLGEKLFFGSGTQLSVL.

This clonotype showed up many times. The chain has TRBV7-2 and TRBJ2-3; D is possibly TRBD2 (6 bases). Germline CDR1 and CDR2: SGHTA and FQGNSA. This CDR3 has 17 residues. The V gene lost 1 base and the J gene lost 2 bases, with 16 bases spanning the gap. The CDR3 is CASSLVGGVFPTDTQYF. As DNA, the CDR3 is TGTGCCAGCAGCTTAGTGGGGGGAGTCTTCCCCACAGATACGCAGTATTTT.

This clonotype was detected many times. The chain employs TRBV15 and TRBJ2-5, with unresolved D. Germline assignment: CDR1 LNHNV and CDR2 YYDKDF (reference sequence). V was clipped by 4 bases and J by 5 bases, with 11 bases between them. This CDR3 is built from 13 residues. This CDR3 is CATSTSPLETQYF. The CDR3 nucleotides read TGTGCCACCAGCACATCCCCGTTGGAGACCCAGTACTTC.

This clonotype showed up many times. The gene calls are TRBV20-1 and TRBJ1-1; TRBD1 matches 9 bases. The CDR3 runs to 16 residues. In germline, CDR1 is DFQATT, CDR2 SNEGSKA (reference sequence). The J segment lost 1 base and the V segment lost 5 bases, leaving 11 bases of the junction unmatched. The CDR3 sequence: CSADGTGTRANTEAFF. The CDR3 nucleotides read TGCAGTGCTGATGGGACAGGGACGCGTGCGAACACTGAAGCTTTCTTT.

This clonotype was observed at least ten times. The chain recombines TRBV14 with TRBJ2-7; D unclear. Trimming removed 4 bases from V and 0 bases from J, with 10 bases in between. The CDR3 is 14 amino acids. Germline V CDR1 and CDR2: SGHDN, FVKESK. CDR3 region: CASSPKTYSYEQYF. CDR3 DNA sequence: TGTGCCAGCAGCCCTAAGACATACTCCTACGAGCAGTACTTC.

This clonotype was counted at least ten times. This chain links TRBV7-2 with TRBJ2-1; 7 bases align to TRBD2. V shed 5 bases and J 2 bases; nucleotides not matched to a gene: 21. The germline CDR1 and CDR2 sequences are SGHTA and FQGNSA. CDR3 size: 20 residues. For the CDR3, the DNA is TGTGCCAGCAGCCTTCCCCGGGGGGAAACACGTAGCGGAACCTACAATGAGCAGTTCTTC. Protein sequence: CASSLPRGETRSGTYNEQFF. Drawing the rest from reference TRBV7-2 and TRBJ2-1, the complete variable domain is GAGVSQSPSNKVTEKGKDVELRCDPISGHTALYWYRQSLGQGLEFLIYFQGNSAPDKSGLPSDRFSAERTGGSVSTLTIQRTQQEDSAVYLCASSLPRGETRSGTYNEQFFGPGTRLTVL.

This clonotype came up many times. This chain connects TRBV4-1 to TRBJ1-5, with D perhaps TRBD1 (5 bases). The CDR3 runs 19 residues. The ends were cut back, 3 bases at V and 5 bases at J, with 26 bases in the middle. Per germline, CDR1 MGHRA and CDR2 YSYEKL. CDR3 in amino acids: CASSQGDPTVGRGDQPQHF. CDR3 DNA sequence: TGCGCCAGCAGCCAGGGGGATCCCACAGTCGGGAGGGGAGATCAGCCCCAGCATTTT.

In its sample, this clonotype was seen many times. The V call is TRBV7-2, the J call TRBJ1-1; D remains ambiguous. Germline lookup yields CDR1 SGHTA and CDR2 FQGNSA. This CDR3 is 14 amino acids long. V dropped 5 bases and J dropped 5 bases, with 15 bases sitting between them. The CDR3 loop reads CASSPGRLGTEAFF. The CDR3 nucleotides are TGTGCCAGCAGCCCGGGGAGGTTGGGGACTGAAGCTTTCTTT.

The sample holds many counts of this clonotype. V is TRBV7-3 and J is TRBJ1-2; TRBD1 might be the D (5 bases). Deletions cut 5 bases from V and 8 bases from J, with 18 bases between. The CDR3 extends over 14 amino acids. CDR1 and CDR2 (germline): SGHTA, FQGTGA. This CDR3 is CASSEGHTWGGYTF. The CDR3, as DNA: TGTGCCAGCAGCGAAGGACACACCTGGGGGGGCTACACCTTC.

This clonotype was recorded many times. CDR3 DNA: TGTGCCAGCGGAGGGATGGGCACCCAGTATGGCTACACCTTC. It is translated as CASGGMGTQYGYTF. V is TRBV6-8 and J is TRBJ1-2, with no clear D. CDR1 and CDR2 from the germline V gene are MNHGY and SAAAGT. The CDR3 is 14 amino acids. The V end lost 8 bases, the J end lost 5 bases, and 18 bases lay between the germline ends.

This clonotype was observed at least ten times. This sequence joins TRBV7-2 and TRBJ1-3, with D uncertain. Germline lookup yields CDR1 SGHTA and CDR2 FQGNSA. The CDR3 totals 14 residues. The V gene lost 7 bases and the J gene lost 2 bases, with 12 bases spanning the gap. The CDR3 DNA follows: TGTGCCAGCATTCAATCCCGGGCTGGAAACACCATATATTTT. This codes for CASIQSRAGNTIYF.